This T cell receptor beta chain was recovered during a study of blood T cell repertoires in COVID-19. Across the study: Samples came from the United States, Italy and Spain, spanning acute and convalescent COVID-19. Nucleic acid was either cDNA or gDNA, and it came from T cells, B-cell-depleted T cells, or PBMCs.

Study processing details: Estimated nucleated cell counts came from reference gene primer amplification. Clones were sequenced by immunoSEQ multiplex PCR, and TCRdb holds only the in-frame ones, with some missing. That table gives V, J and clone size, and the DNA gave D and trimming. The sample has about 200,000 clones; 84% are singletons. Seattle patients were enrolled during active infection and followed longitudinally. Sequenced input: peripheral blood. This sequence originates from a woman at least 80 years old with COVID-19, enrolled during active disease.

The CDR3 spells CASKIILHGDTQYF. In nucleotides, the CDR3 is TGCGCCAGCAAAATAATACTACACGGAGATACGCAGTATTTT. The V gene is TRBV5-1, the J gene TRBJ2-3; no clear D. Germline V gives CDR1 SGHRS, CDR2 YFSETQ. The CDR3 contains 14 residues. The germline V and J ends were trimmed by 6 bases and 5 bases, with 16 bases remaining between them.